This TCR beta chain was obtained from a study of blood T cells in healthy people across ages. Study outcomes and limitations: Greater diversity and more naive CD4+ cells were seen in long-lived donors than in aged donors.

V was pared by 4 bases and J by 5 bases, with 8 bases of the junction left unmatched. Germline V gene data show CDR1 as SGHRS and CDR2 as YFSETQ. This CDR3 has 15 amino acids. Combining a sample-barcoded 5' primer with a J-beta primer mix, a second PCR ran for about 6 to 12 cycles. TCRdb reprocessed the 5' RACE reads via MiXCR and lists one record per CDR3 protein. The sample has some 700,000 distinct CDR3 sequences, 22% seen once. This clonotype was seen a handful of times. Its antigen is unidentified. The study isolated at least 6.5 million PBMCs from each sample. Sequenced: blood. The origin of this receptor is a man aged 65 to 85 in good health. The chain carries TRBV5-1 and TRBJ2-3, with 9 bases fitting TRBD1. The CDR3 bases are TGCGCCAGCAGCCTTGGCTACAGGGGGCAAGATACGCAGTATTTT. Translated: CASSLGYRGQDTQYF.